A selection of T cell receptor beta chains follows, all from one sample in a study of blood T cell repertoires in COVID-19. Sequenced by immunoSEQ multiplex PCR; TCRdb stores in-frame clones only, minus some. The table includes about 130,000 clones, just under 85% detected once. The material sequenced was PBMCs or T cells enriched from blood (not recorded which). The receptors were sampled from a man aged 50 to 59 who had recovered from COVID-19. The CDR3 runs from the conserved cysteine through the conserved F or W. Each record gives: clone size, D gene, V gene, J gene, CDR3 protein, CDR3 DNA. D genes are given only for firm matches. Clone size appears in some rows only: once, few, many, or a class for an expanded clone.

once	TRBD1	TRBV25-1	TRBJ1-6	CASSATGGEVGSPLHF	TGTGCCAGCAGTGCGACAGGGGGCGAAGTTGGTTCACCCCTCCACTTT
-	-	TRBV28	TRBJ1-5	CASSFGEPSNQPQHF	TGTGCCAGCAGTTTCGGAGAACCTAGCAATCAGCCCCAGCATTTT
-	TRBD1	TRBV18	TRBJ1-2	CASSQDRVAGYTF	TGTGCCAGCTCACAAGACAGGGTTGCTGGCTACACCTTC
-	TRBD1	TRBV7-9	TRBJ1-6	CASSLGTGGAPLHF	TGTGCCAGCAGCTTAGGTACAGGGGGTGCCCCCCTCCACTTT
-	TRBD2	TRBV7-9	TRBJ2-1	CASSLTSGGIGEFF	TGTGCCAGCAGCCTCACTAGCGGGGGAATTGGGGAGTTCTTC
-	TRBD2	TRBV5-4	TRBJ2-1	CASSYPGLAADEQFF	TGTGCCAGCAGCTATCCGGGACTAGCGGCCGATGAGCAGTTCTTC
-	-	TRBV5-1	TRBJ1-6	CASRGGGVNSPLHF	TGCGCCAGCAGGGGTGGGGGCGTAAATTCACCCCTCCACTTT
-	TRBD2	TRBV5-4	TRBJ2-1	CASSLELAASYNEQFF	TGTGCCAGCAGCTTGGAACTAGCGGCCTCCTACAATGAGCAGTTCTTC
once	-	TRBV2	TRBJ1-5	CASSAPISNQPQHF	TGTGCCAGCAGTGCCCCCATCAGCAATCAGCCCCAGCATTTT
-	TRBD1	TRBV3-1/TRBV3-2	TRBJ2-5	CASSQRTGGLETQYF	TGTGCCAGCAGCCAGCGGACAGGGGGCCTAGAGACCCAGTACTTC
-	-	TRBV2	TRBJ1-5	CASRGRVRNQPQHF	TGTGCCAGCAGGGGTCGGGTTCGCAATCAGCCCCAGCATTTT
-	-	TRBV30	TRBJ2-1	CARSRGEYNEQFF	TGTGCCAGAAGCAGGGGCGAGTACAATGAGCAGTTCTTC
-	-	TRBV24-1	TRBJ1-3	CATSDRREAGNTIYF	TGTGCCACCAGTGATCGGAGGGAAGCTGGAAACACCATATATTTT
-	-	TRBV4-2	TRBJ2-1	CASSQLSGRSYNEQFF	TGTGCCAGCAGCCAACTTAGCGGACGCTCCTACAATGAGCAGTTCTTC
-	-	TRBV5-1	TRBJ1-6	CASSSRDTLNSPLHF	TGCGCCAGCAGCTCCCGGGACACCCTTAATTCACCCCTCCACTTT
-	TRBD2	TRBV14	TRBJ2-3	CASSQDFVAGGPISTDTQYF	TGTGCCAGCAGCCAAGATTTTGTGGCGGGGGGACCCATAAGCACAGATACGCAGTATTTT
-	TRBD2	TRBV6-1	TRBJ2-5	CASSEARGETQYF	TGTGCCAGCAGTGAAGCGCGGGGGGAGACCCAGTACTTC
-	TRBD1	TRBV5-1	TRBJ1-5	CASSPGQGNQPQHF	TGCGCCAGCAGCCCCGGACAGGGTAATCAGCCCCAGCATTTT
-	-	TRBV11-2	TRBJ2-7	CASSLVDSPPYEQYF	TGTGCCAGCAGCTTAGTAGACAGTCCTCCCTACGAGCAGTACTTC
-	TRBD1	TRBV9	TRBJ1-6	CASSVSGQGNSPLHF	TGTGCCAGCAGCGTGTCGGGACAGGGGAATTCACCCCTCCACTTT
-	-	TRBV19	TRBJ1-1	CASSISAGAWNTEAFF	TGTGCCAGTAGTATCTCGGCAGGGGCTTGGAACACTGAAGCTTTCTTT
once	TRBD1	TRBV7-3	TRBJ2-3	CASSPGDRGRTDTQYF	TGTGCCAGCAGCCCCGGCGACAGGGGGCGCACAGATACGCAGTATTTT
-	-	TRBV7-9	TRBJ2-3	CASSGQSVGTDTQYF	TGTGCCAGCAGCGGGCAGTCAGTCGGCACAGATACGCAGTATTTT
-	TRBD1	TRBV6-5	TRBJ2-7	CASSTGDPSVQQYF	TGTGCCAGCAGCACAGGGGACCCTTCAGTCCAGCAGTACTTC
-	TRBD2	TRBV9	TRBJ2-1	CASSVSGGGNEQFF	TGTGCCAGCAGCGTCAGCGGGGGAGGGAATGAGCAGTTCTTC
few	-	TRBV24-1	TRBJ2-2	CATSGVGVSGELFF	TGTGCCACCAGTGGTGTCGGGGTTTCCGGGGAGCTGTTTTTT
-	-	TRBV4-1	TRBJ1-1	CASSQVPPGSEAFF	TGCGCCAGCAGCCAAGTCCCCCCGGGATCTGAAGCTTTCTTT
-	-	TRBV20-1	TRBJ1-1	CSAAGRLEAFF	TGCAGTGCTGCGGGACGGCTTGAAGCTTTCTTT
-	-	TRBV7-3	TRBJ1-6	CASSSAGDSPLHF	TGTGCCAGCAGCTCCGCGGGGGATTCACCCCTCCACTTT
-	TRBD1	TRBV5-1	TRBJ1-4	CASAPGQMGEKLFF	TGCGCCAGTGCCCCGGGACAGATGGGGGAAAAACTGTTTTTT
-	TRBD1	TRBV24-1	TRBJ1-2	CATSDFPGQGAKGYTF	TGTGCCACCAGTGATTTCCCGGGACAGGGGGCGAAAGGCTACACCTTC
many	-	TRBV6-2/TRBV6-3	TRBJ1-3	CASSSSGRNTIYF	TGTGCCAGCAGTTCTTCAGGGAGAAACACCATATATTTT
once	TRBD1	TRBV30	TRBJ2-6	CAWRLQGAGANVLTF	TGTGCCTGGAGGCTACAGGGGGCTGGGGCCAACGTCCTGACTTTC
-	TRBD1	TRBV6-6	TRBJ1-2	CASSGQGDLGYGYTF	TGTGCCAGCAGTGGACAGGGGGATTTAGGGTATGGCTACACCTTC
-	TRBD1	TRBV6-5	TRBJ1-4	CASSYSTGGGRLFF	TGTGCCAGCAGTTACTCAACAGGGGGGGGAAGACTGTTTTTT
once	-	TRBV11-2	TRBJ1-1	CASSLGRVVTAFF	TGTGCCAGCAGCTTGGGCAGGGTAGTAACGGCTTTCTTT
-	TRBD1	TRBV7-2	TRBJ1-6	CASSLEGGQGSSPLHF	TGTGCCAGCAGCTTAGAAGGGGGACAGGGCTCTTCACCCCTCCACTTT
-	-	TRBV2	TRBJ2-7	CASGRDTYEQYF	TGTGCCAGCGGCCGGGACACTTACGAGCAGTACTTC
-	-	TRBV9	TRBJ2-3	CASSEYREADTQYF	TGTGCCAGCAGCGAATACAGGGAAGCAGATACGCAGTATTTT